This T cell receptor beta chain comes out of a study of identical twins. Whole-study results and caveats: These conclusions were based on statistical analysis (cross-sectional, not following the same donors). Those out-of-frame alpha sequences shared by twins showed an excess of low generation probability. Compared with models, monozygotic twins showed more out-of-frame TCR alpha sharing.

A template switching step contributed a universal primer site, while unique molecular identifiers were present in the cDNA. A single record per CDR3 protein comes from TCRdb applying MiXCR to the 5' RACE reads. The profile shows 1.5 million to 2 million distinct CDR3 sequences, 32% of them singletons. V lost 2 bases, J lost 2 bases, and 6 bases lay in between. This CDR3 contains 13 residues. CDR1 and CDR2 from the germline V gene are KGHSH and LQKENI. With regard to this clonotype: Its cognate antigen is unknown.

J is TRBJ2-5 and V is TRBV18; D not certain. The sequenced sample was cord blood. This TCR was sampled from a newborn girl in good health. CDR3 sequence (DNA): TGTGCCAGCTCACCATCCGCGCAAGAGACCCAGTACTTC. It is translated as CASSPSAQETQYF.